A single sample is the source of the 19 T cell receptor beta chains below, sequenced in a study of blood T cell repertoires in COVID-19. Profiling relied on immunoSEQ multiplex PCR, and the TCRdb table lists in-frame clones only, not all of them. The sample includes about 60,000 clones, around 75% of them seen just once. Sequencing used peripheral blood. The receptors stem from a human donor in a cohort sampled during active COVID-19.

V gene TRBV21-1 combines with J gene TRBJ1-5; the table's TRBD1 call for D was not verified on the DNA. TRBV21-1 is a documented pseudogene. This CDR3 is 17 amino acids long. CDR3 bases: TGTGCCAGCAGCAAAGCTTCTACAGGTGTACGGGATCAGCCCCAGCATTTT. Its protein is CASSKASTGVRDQPQHF.

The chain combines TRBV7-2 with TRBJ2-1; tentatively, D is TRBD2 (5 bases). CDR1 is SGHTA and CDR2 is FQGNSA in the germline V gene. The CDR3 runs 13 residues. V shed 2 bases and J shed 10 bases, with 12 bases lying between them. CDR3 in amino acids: CASSLIRTGEQFF. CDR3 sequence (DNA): TGTGCCAGCAGCTTAATCCGGACTGGGGAGCAGTTCTTC.

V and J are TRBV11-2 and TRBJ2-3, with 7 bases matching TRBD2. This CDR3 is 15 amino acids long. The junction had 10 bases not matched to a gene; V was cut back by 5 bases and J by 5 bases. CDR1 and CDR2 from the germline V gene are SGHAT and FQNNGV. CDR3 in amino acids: CASSPQRGGGDTQYF. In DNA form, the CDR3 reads TGTGCCAGCAGCCCTCAGAGGGGCGGGGGAGATACGCAGTATTTT.

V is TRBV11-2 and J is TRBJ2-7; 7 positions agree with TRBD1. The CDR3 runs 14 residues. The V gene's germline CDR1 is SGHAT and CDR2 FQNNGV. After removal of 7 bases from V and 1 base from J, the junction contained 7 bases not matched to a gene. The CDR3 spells CASTLDRVSYEQYF. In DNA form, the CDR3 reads TGTGCCAGCACCCTTGACAGGGTGTCCTACGAGCAGTACTTC.

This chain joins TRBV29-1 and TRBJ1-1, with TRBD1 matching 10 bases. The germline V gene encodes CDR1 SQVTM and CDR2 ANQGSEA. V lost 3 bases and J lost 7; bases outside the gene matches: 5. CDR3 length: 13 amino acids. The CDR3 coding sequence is TGCAGCGTTGAGAGGGGACAGGGGATTGAAGCTTTCTTT. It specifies CSVERGQGIEAFF.

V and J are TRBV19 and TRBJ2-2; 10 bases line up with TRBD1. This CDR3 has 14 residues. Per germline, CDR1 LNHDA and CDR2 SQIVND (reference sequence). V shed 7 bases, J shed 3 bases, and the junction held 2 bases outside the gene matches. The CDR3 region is CASKGTGDTGELFF. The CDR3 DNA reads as TGTGCCAGTAAAGGGACAGGGGACACCGGGGAGCTGTTTTTT.

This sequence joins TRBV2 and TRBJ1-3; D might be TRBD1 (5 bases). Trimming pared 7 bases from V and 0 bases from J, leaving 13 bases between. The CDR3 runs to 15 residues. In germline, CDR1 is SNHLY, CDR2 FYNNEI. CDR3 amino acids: CASKSTDRSGNTIYF. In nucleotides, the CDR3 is TGTGCCAGCAAATCGACAGATCGCTCTGGAAACACCATATATTTT.

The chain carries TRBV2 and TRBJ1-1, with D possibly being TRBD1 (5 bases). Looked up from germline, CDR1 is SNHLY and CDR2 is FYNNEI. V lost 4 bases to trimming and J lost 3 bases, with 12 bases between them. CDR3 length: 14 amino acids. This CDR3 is CASSVKGRYTEAFF. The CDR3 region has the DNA TGTGCCAGCAGTGTTAAGGGGCGGTACACTGAAGCTTTCTTT.

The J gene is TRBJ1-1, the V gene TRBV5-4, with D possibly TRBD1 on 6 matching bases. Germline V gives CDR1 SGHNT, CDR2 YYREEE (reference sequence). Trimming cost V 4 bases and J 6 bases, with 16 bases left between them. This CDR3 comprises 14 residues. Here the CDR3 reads CASSIPDRIAEAFF. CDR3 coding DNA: TGTGCCAGCAGCATCCCCGACAGGATAGCTGAAGCTTTCTTT.

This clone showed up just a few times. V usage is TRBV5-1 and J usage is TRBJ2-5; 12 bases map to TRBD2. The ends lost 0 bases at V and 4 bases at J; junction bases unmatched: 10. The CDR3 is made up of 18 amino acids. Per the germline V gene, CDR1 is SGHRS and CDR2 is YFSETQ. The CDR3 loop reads CASSLVSSGRAGSETQYF. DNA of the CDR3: TGCGCCAGCAGCTTGGTTTCTAGCGGGAGGGCAGGCTCAGAGACCCAGTACTTC.

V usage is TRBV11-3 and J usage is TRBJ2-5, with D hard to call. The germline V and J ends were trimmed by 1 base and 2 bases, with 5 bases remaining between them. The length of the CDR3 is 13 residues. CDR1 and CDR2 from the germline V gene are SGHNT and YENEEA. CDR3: CASSLGQQETQYF. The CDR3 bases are TGTGCCAGCAGCTTAGGACAACAAGAGACCCAGTACTTC.

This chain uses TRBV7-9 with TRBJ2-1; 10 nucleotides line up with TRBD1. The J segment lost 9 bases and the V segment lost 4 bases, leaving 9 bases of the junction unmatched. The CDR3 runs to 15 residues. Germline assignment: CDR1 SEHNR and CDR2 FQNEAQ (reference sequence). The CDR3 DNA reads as TGTGCCAGCAGCTGGGGGACAGGGGCGTCCAGTGAGCAGTTCTTC. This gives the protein CASSWGTGASSEQFF. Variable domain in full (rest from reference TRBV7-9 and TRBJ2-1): DTGVSQNPRHKITKRGQNVTFRCDPISEHNRLYWYRQTLGQGPEFLTYFQNEAQLEKSRLLSDRFSAERPKGSFSTLEIQRTEQGDSAMYLCASSWGTGASSEQFFGPGTRLTVL.

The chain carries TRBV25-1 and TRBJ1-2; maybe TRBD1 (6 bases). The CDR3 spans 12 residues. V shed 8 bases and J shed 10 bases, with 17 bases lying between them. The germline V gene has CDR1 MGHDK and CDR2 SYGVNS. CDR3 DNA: TGTGCCAGCGAAGCAACAGGGTTTGACTACACCTTC. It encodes CASEATGFDYTF.

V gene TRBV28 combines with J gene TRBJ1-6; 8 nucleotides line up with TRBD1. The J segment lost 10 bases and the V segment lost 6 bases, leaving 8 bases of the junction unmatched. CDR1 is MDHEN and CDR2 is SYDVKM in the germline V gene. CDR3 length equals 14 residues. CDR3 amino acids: CASRPTGVGSPLHF. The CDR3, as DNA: TGTGCCAGCAGACCGACAGGGGTAGGGTCACCCCTCCACTTT.

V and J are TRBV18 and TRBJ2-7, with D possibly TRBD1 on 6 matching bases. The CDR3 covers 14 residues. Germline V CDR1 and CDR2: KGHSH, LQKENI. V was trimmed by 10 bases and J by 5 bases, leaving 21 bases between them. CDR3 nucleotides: TGTGCCACCGGCTCAGGGGATACGCGGCACGAGCAGTACTTC. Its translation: CATGSGDTRHEQYF.

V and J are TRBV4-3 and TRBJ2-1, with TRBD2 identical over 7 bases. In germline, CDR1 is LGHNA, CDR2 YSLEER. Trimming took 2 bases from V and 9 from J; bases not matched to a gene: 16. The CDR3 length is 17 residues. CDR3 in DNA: TGCGCCAGCAGCCAACCCGCCGGGACTACCTTTTCTCGTGAGCAGTTCTTC. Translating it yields CASSQPAGTTFSREQFF.

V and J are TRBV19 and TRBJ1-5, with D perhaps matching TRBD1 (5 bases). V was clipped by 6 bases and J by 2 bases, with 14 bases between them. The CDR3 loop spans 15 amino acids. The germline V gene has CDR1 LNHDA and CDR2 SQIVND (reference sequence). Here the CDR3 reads CASRKVRAGNQPQHF. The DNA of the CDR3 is TGTGCCAGTAGGAAAGTCAGGGCGGGCAATCAGCCCCAGCATTTT. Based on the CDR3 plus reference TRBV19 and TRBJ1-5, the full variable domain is DGGITQSPKYLFRKEGQNVTLSCEQNLNHDAMYWYRQDPGQGLRLIYYSQIVNDFQKGDIAEGYSVSREKKESFPLTVTSAQKNPTAFYLCASRKVRAGNQPQHFGDGTRLSIL.

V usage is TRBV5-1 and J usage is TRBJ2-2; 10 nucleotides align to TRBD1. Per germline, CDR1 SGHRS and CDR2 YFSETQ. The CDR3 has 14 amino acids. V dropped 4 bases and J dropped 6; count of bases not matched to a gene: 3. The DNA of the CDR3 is TGCGCCAGCAGCCTAGGACAGGGGGCCGGGGAGCTGTTTTTT. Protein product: CASSLGQGAGELFF.

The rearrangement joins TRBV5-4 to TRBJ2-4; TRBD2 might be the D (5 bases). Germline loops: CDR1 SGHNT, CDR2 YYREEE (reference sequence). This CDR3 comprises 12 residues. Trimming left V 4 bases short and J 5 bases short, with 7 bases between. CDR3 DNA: TGTGCCAGCAGCACCGGGGAAAACATTCAGTACTTC. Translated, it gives CASSTGENIQYF. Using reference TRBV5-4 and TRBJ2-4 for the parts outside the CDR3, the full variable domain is ETGVTQSPTHLIKTRGQQVTLRCSSQSGHNTVSWYQQALGQGPQFIFQYYREEENGRGNFPPRFSGLQFPNYSSELNVNALELDDSALYLCASSTGENIQYFGAGTRLSVL.